This TCR beta chain was identified in a study of Graves' ophthalmopathy and Graves' hyperthyroidism. CDR3 regions of TCR beta were amplified from RNA transcripts. The first-round RT-PCR employed HTBI primers together with the Qiagen OneStep RT-PCR kit. A multiplex PCR was then performed as the second round. TCRdb passed the multiplex PCR reads through MiXCR, listing each CDR3 protein once. Of approximately 700,000 distinct CDR3 sequences detected, over 40% appear once; the ten largest clones hold over 2.5%. Per the germline V gene, CDR1 is MGHDK and CDR2 is SYGVNS. This CDR3 is 18 amino acids long. Unmatched junction bases numbered 10, after V lost 5 bases and J lost 2 bases.

The chain employs TRBV25-1 and TRBJ2-6; 9 nucleotides line up with TRBD1. This TCR was sampled from an adult man with Graves' ophthalmopathy. Sample: peripheral blood. The CDR3 DNA is TGTGCCAGCAGTTCTCTGGGACAGGGTAGTCCTGGGGCCAACGTCCTGACTTTC. This encodes CASSSLGQGSPGANVLTF.